This entry lists 17 T cell receptor beta chains sequenced from one sample in a study of patients with pleural tuberculosis. MiXCR, applied by TCRdb to the reads, yields one record per CDR3 protein. The data show 25,000 to 30,000 distinct CDR3 sequences, 18% seen once. The sample comprised peripheral blood. These receptors were taken from a human donor with pleural tuberculosis.

This clonotype was seen ten or more times. This chain connects TRBV12-3 or TRBV12-4 to TRBJ1-1, with unresolved D. The CDR3 covers 10 residues. V was cut by 3 bases and J by 6 bases, with 2 bases left in between. CDR3 DNA: TGTGCCAGCAGTTTCCCTGAAGCTTTCTTT. This translates into CASSFPEAFF.

This clonotype was detected many times. This chain connects TRBV19 to TRBJ2-1; TRBD1 might be the D (6 bases). V was trimmed by 3 bases and J by 5 bases, leaving 11 bases between them. The germline V gene has CDR1 LNHDA and CDR2 SQIVND (reference sequence). The CDR3 totals 14 residues. The CDR3 region has the DNA TGTGCCAGTAGTATGGGGGCCAGCCACAATGAGCAGTTCTTC. Translation: CASSMGASHNEQFF.

Ten or more counts support this clonotype. The chain combines TRBV29-1 with TRBJ2-3; no clear D. The germline gives CDR1 SQVTM, CDR2 ANQGSEA. The V and J ends lost 8 bases and 1 base respectively, with 13 bases between them. CDR3 length: 13 residues. CDR3 loop: CSLQVVGTDTQYF. CDR3 bases: TGCAGCCTCCAGGTGGTGGGCACAGATACGCAGTATTTT.

In this sample, this clonotype turned up many times. The chain joins TRBV6-1 to TRBJ2-1, with 8 bases aligning to TRBD2. CDR3 length: 14 residues. Germline CDR1 MNHNS, CDR2 SASEGT. V shed 7 bases, J shed 5 bases, and the junction held 7 bases outside the gene matches. CDR3 region: CASTDGLADNEQFF. CDR3 DNA sequence: TGTGCCAGCACCGACGGACTAGCTGACAATGAGCAGTTCTTC.

This clonotype has a count of ten or more. The J gene is TRBJ1-4, the V gene TRBV7-2; D is unclear. The V and J ends lost 3 bases and 0 bases respectively, with 8 bases between them. The germline CDR1 and CDR2 sequences are SGHTA and FQGNSA. The CDR3 is 15 amino acids. Written as DNA, the CDR3 is TGTGCCAGCAGCTTCCGGGGTACAACTAATGAAAAACTGTTTTTT. The encoded protein is CASSFRGTTNEKLFF.

This clonotype was counted ten times or more. This CDR3 reads CASSLPPGTPYEQYF. CDR3 nucleotide sequence: TGTGCCAGCAGTTTACCTCCGGGGACCCCCTACGAGCAGTACTTC. This chain connects TRBV28 to TRBJ2-7, with D possibly being TRBD1 or TRBD2 (5 bases each). In germline, CDR1 is MDHEN, CDR2 SYDVKM. V lost 2 bases, J lost 2 bases, and 13 bases lay in between. The CDR3 is 15 amino acids.

By share of the sample, this clonotype is medium-sized. This rearrangement joins TRBV6-6 to TRBJ1-1, with a possible D match to TRBD1 (5 bases). This CDR3 region has 15 residues. Trimming stripped 2 bases from V and 2 bases from J, with 12 bases between. Germline-derived CDR1 and CDR2 are MNHNY and SVGAGI (reference sequence). The CDR3 DNA reads TGTGCCAGCAGTTACGCGAACAGGAAAAACACTGAAGCTTTCTTT. Its translation: CASSYANRKNTEAFF.

This chain connects TRBV29-1 to TRBJ2-7; D call uncertain. Trimming pared 6 bases from V and 2 bases from J, leaving 17 bases between. The CDR3 has 14 residues. The germline V gene has CDR1 SQVTM and CDR2 ANQGSEA. The CDR3 DNA reads TGCAGCGTGGTCCAGGCGTCGAGCACCTACGAGCAGTACTTC. It specifies CSVVQASSTYEQYF.

This clonotype has a handful of counts. It may be a read error: a sequence one base away is much more abundant. The chain recombines TRBV29-1 with TRBJ2-7; 7 nucleotides agree with TRBD2. This CDR3 is 11 amino acids long. The V and J ends lost 7 bases and 2 bases, in that order; junction bases with no gene match: 2. Germline V lookup: CDR1 SQVTM, CDR2 ANQGSEA. The CDR3 protein is CSGGTTYEQYF. CDR3 coding DNA: TGCAGCGGGGGGACTACCTACGAGCAGTACTTC.

This clonotype has a handful of counts. The chain employs TRBV25-1 and TRBJ1-3; D uncertain. Per the germline V gene, CDR1 is MGHDK and CDR2 is SYGVNS. The length of the CDR3 is 16 residues. Trimming shortened V by 1 base and J by 4 bases, and 14 bases separated the two germline ends. The CDR3 nucleotides are TGTGCCAGCAGTGAATCTCGGGGAGTGTTAGGAAACACCATATATTTT. It codes for CASSESRGVLGNTIYF.

The chain carries TRBV30 and TRBJ1-4, with D uncertain. CDR3 length equals 13 residues. Per germline, CDR1 GTSNPN and CDR2 SVGIG (reference sequence). Between the trimmed V and J ends, which lost 3 bases and 6 bases, there was a span of 11 bases. The CDR3 DNA sequence: TGTGCCTGGAGGAAGGGATTGTATGAAAAACTGTTTTTT. Translation gives CAWRKGLYEKLFF.

This clonotype was observed at least ten times. The chain employs TRBV3-1 and TRBJ1-5, with no clear D. Germline V gives CDR1 LGHDT, CDR2 YNNKEL (reference sequence). V was trimmed by 0 bases and J by 0 bases, leaving 3 bases between them. This CDR3 contains 14 residues. The CDR3 reads CASSQDASNQPQHF. CDR3 coding DNA: TGTGCCAGCAGCCAAGATGCTAGCAATCAGCCCCAGCATTTT.

This clonotype was detected ten times or more. The chain employs TRBV6-1 and TRBJ2-1; tentative D call: TRBD1 (6 bases). Per the germline V gene, CDR1 is MNHNS and CDR2 is SASEGT. CDR3 length: 14 amino acids. The ends were cut back, 5 bases at V and 6 bases at J, with 14 bases in the middle. The CDR3 nucleotides read TGTGCCAGCAGTCGGAATGGACAGCTCAATGAGCAGTTCTTC. Its protein is CASSRNGQLNEQFF.

In this sample, this clonotype turned up many times. The rearrangement uses TRBV2 and TRBJ2-5, with D possibly being TRBD2 (6 bases). The CDR3 length is 15 residues. Germline V lookup: CDR1 SNHLY, CDR2 FYNNEI. The V end was cut by 9 bases, the J end by 5 bases, with 22 bases between. The CDR3 sequence is CASHTPDGGVETQYF. In DNA, the CDR3 is TGTGCCAGTCATACTCCCGACGGCGGGGTTGAGACCCAGTACTTC.

This clonotype was seen repeatedly, ten times or more. The chain combines TRBV19 with TRBJ1-5, with 7 bases lining up with TRBD1. The trim removed 8 bases at V and 4 bases at J, leaving 8 bases unmatched. CDR1 and CDR2 from the germline V gene are LNHDA and SQIVND (reference sequence). This CDR3 contains 14 residues. Written as DNA, the CDR3 is TGTGCCAGTGCCAGGACAGGACAGAATCAGCCCCAGCATTTT. This sequence encodes CASARTGQNQPQHF.

By its share, this clonotype is medium-sized. The V and J genes are TRBV27 and TRBJ1-2; 8 bases match TRBD1. V shed 6 bases and J 4 bases; nucleotides not matched to a gene: 7. This CDR3 region has 14 residues. Germline values: CDR1 MNHEY, CDR2 SMNVEV (reference sequence). The CDR3, as DNA: TGTGCCAGCAGAGACAGGGGTTTAGGCTATGGCTACACCTTC. Translating gives CASRDRGLGYGYTF.

Concerning this clonotype itself: Given the absence of the conserved phenylalanine or tryptophan at the CDR3 end, a read error is likely. The V call is TRBV12-3 or TRBV12-4, the J call TRBJ2-3, with TRBD2 identical over 7 bases. The CDR3 is 13 residues long. The CDR3 sequence: CASSTTSTDTQYL. The CDR3 DNA sequence: TGTGCCAGCAGCACGACTAGCACCGATACGCAGTATCTT.